The T cell receptor beta chain described here comes from a study of control samples from healthy donors and cancer patients. TCRdb's copy holds only in-frame clones and misses some; the assay was immunoSEQ multiplex PCR. Of around 140,000 clones in the sample, 85% to 95% were seen once. The sequence was collected from a man in his forties or fifties in good health. The sample consisted of blood.

CDR3 coding DNA: TGTGCCAGCAGCTCCATATGGGCCCGGGCAGCTCTCTCCTACGAGCAGTACTTC. Amino acids: CASSSIWARAALSYEQYF. The V gene is TRBV7-8, the J gene TRBJ2-7; no definite D call. Trimming shortened V by 4 bases and J by 0 bases, and 22 bases separated the two germline ends. CDR3 length: 18 amino acids. Germline-derived CDR1 and CDR2 are SGHVS and FQNEAQ.